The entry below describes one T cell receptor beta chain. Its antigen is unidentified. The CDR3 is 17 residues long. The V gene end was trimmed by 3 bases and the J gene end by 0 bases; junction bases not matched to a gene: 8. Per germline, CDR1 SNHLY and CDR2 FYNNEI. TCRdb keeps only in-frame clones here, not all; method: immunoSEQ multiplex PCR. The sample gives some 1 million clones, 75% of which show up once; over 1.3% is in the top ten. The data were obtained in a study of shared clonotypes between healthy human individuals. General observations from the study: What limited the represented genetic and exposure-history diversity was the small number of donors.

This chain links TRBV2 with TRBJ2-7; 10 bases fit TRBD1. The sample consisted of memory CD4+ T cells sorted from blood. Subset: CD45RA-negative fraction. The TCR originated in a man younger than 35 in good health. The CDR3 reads CASSDLGQGPFSYEQYF. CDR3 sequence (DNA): TGTGCCAGCAGTGACTTGGGACAGGGGCCCTTCTCCTACGAGCAGTACTTC.